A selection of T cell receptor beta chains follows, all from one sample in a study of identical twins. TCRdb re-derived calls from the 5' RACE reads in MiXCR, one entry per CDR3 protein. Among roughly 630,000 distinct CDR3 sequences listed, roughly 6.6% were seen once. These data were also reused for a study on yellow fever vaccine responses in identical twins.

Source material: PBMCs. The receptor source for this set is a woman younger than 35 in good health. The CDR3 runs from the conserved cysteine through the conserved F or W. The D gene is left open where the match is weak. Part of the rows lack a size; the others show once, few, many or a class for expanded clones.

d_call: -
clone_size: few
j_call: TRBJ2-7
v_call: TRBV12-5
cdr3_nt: TGTGCTAGTGGTCCCCCGGGGAGGCCCTACGAGCAGTACTTC
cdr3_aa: CASGPPGRPYEQYF

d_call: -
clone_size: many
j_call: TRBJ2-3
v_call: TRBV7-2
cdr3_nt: TGTGCCAGCAGCCCCCGCCCACGCACAGATACGCAGTATTTT
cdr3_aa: CASSPRPRTDTQYF

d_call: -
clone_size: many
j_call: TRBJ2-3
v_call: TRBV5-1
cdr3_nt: TGCGCCAGCAGCTTGGAACGCCTGGGTGGCACAGATACGCAGTATTTT
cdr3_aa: CASSLERLGGTDTQYF

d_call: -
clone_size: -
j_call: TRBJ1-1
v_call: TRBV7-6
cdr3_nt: TGTGCCAGCAGCTCAATGGACAGGAACACTGAAGCTTTCTTT
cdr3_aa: CASSSMDRNTEAFF

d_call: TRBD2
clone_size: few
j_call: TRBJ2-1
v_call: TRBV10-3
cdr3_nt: TGTGCCATCAGTGGGACTAGCGGGTATGAGCAGTTCTTC
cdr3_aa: CAISGTSGYEQFF

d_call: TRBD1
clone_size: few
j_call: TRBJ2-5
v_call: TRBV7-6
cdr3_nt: TGTGCCAGCAGCCCTATGACAGGGAACCAAGAGACCCAGTACTTC
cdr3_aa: CASSPMTGNQETQYF

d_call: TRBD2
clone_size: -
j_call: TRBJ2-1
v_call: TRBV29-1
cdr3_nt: TGCAGCGTTGACGCGGGAGGACTCAATGAGCAGTTCTTC
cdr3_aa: CSVDAGGLNEQFF

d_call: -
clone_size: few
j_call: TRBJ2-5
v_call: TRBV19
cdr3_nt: TGTGCCAGTAGTAATCACGTCAGGGTAGCCCAAGAGACCCAGTACTTC
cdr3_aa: CASSNHVRVAQETQYF

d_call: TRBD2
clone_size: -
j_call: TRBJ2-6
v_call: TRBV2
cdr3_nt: TGTGCCAGCGGGACCCCGGGACTAGTTTTCTCTGGGGCCAACGTCCTGACTTTC
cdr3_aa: CASGTPGLVFSGANVLTF

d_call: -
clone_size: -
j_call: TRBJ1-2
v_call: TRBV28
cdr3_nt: TGTGCCAGCAGTTTATCACAGATACTTAACTATGGCTACACCTTC
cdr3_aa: CASSLSQILNYGYTF

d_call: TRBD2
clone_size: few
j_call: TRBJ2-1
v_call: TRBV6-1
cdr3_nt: TGTGCCAGCAGGAGCCGGGGCCGACTAGCGGGAGACAATGAGCAGTTCTTC
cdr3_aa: CASRSRGRLAGDNEQFF

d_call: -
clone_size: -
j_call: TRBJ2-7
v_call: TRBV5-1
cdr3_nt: TGCGCCAGCAGCCCGGAGGCTAGCACCCGCTACGAGCAGTACTTC
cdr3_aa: CASSPEASTRYEQYF

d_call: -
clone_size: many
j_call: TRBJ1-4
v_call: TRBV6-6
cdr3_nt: TGTGCCAGCAGGGGCAGGGTTAATGAAAAACTGTTTTTT
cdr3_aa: CASRGRVNEKLFF

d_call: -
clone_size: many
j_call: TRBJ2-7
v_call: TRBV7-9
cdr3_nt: TGTGCCAGCAGCTTAGCGGGAGTGGACGAGCAGTACTTC
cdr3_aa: CASSLAGVDEQYF

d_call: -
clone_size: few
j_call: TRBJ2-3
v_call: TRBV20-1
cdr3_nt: TGCAGTGCTAGAGTGTCCGATGTGGGCACAGATACGCAGTATTTT
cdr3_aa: CSARVSDVGTDTQYF

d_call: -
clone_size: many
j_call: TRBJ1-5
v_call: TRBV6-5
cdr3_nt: TGTGCCAGCAGTTACTCTGACGGCAATCAGCCCCAGCATTTT
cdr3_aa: CASSYSDGNQPQHF

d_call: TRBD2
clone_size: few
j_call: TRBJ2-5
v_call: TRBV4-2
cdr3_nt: TGTGCCAGCAGCCAAGCTCGGTCTAGCGGGGGGGAGGCAAGAGAGACCCAGTACTTC
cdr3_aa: CASSQARSSGGEARETQYF

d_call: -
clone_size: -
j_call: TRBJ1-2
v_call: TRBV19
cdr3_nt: TGTGCCAGTACGAAGGGAGTCTATGGCTACACCTTC
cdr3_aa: CASTKGVYGYTF

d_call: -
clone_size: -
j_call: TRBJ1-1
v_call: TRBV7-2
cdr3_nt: TGTGCCAGCAGCTGGCCGGGGGAAGGCACTGAAGCTTTCTTT
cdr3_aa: CASSWPGEGTEAFF

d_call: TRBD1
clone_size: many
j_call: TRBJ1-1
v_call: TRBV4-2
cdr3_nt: TGTGCCAGCAGCCGAGGGGGGGGGACAGGTAGTGAAGCTTTCTTT
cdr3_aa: CASSRGGGTGSEAFF

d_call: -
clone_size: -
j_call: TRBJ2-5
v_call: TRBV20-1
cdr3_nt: TGCAGTGCTGATGGACTATACCAAGAGACCCAGTACTTC
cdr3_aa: CSADGLYQETQYF

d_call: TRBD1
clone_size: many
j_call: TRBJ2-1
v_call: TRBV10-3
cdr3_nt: TGTGCCATCAGTATACCCGGGACAGGCTCCTACAATGAGCAGTTCTTC
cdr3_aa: CAISIPGTGSYNEQFF

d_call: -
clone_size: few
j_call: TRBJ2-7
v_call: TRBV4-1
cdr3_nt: TGCGCCAGCAGCGGAGGGTCCGGAGGATACGAGCAGTACTTC
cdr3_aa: CASSGGSGGYEQYF

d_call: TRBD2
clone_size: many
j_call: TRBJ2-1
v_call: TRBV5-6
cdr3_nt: TGTGCCAGCACCGTAGCGGGAGTAGGTTTCTATGAGCAGTTCTTC
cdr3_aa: CASTVAGVGFYEQFF

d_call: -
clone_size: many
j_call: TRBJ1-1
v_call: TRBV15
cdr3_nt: TGTGCCACCGGCCACCGGGGTGGATATACTGAAGCTTTCTTT
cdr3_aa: CATGHRGGYTEAFF

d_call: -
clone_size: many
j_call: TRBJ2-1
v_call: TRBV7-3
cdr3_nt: TGTGCCAGCAGCTTAATCCCCCTCGGTGAGCAGTTCTTC
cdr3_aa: CASSLIPLGEQFF

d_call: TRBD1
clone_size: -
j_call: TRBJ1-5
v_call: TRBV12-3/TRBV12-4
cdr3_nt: TGTGCCAGCAGGGCTGGGACAGTAGAGCCCCAGCATTTT
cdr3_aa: CASRAGTVEPQHF

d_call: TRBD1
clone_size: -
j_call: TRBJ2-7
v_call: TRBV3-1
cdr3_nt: TGTGCCTGCAGCCGGACAGGCCTTATTGTGGATCACGAGCAGTACTTC
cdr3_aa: CACSRTGLIVDHEQYF

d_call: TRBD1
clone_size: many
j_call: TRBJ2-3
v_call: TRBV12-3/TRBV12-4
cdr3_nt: TGTGCCAGCAGTAAAGGACAGGGCCCCTCCACAGATACGCAGTATTTT
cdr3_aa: CASSKGQGPSTDTQYF

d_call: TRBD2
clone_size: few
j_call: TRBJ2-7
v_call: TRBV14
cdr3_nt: TGTGCCAGCAGCCAAGATCCCCCCGCACTAGCGGGAGTGTGGGAGCAGTACTTC
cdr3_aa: CASSQDPPALAGVWEQYF

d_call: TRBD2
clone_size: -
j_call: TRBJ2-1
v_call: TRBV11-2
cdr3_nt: TGTGCCAGCAGCCTTCGACTAGCGGGAGAGGCTTGGAATGAGCAGTTCTTC
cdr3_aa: CASSLRLAGEAWNEQFF

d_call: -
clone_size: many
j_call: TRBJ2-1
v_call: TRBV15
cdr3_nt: TGTGCCACCAGCTGGGGAGGGGGCAATGAGCAGTTCTTC
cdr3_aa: CATSWGGGNEQFF

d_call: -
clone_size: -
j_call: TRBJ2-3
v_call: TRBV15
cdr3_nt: TGTGCCACCAGCAGAGCTGGGTGGGAGACTCCCACAGATACGCAGTATTTT
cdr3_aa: CATSRAGWETPTDTQYF

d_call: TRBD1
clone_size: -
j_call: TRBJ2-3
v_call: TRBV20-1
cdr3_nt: TGCAGTGCTAGGAGGTGGGACAGGGGGACAGATACGCAGTATTTT
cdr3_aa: CSARRWDRGTDTQYF

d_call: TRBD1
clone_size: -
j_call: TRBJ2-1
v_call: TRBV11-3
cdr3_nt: TGTGCCAGCAGCTTCGGAGGACAGGGGGCGTTTTACAATGAGCAGTTCTTC
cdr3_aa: CASSFGGQGAFYNEQFF